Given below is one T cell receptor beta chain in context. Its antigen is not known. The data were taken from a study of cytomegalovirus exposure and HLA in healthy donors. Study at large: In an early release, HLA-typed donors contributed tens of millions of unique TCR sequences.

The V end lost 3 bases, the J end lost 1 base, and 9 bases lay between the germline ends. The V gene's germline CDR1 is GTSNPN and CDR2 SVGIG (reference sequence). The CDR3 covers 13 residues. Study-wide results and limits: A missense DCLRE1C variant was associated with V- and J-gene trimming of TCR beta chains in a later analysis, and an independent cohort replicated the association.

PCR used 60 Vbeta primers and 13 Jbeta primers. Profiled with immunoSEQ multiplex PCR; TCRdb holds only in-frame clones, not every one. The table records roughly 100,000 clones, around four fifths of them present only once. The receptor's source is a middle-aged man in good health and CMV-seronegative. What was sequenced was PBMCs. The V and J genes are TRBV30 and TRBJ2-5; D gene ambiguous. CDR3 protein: CAWSVTFQETQYF. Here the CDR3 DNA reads TGTGCCTGGAGCGTTACTTTCCAAGAGACCCAGTACTTC.